These 20 T cell receptor beta chains originate from one sample sequenced in a study of glioma-infiltrating T cells after dendritic cell vaccination. The assay was immunoSEQ multiplex PCR, and TCRdb's table has in-frame clones only and misses some. The top ten clones hold approximately 3.4% of a sample with about 82,000 clones, about 90% of them seen once. The sample consisted of blood, taken before dendritic cell vaccination. These receptors were collected from a human donor with glioblastoma.

The CDR3 DNA sequence: TGTGCCAGCAGCGTCTCGGGACTCAACGATGAGCAGTTCTTC. Encoded protein: CASSVSGLNDEQFF. The rearrangement links TRBV9 to TRBJ2-1; possible D gene TRBD2, 6 bases. V lost 2 bases, J lost 8 bases, and 14 bases lay in between. The germline gives CDR1 SGDLS, CDR2 YYNGEE. CDR3 length: 14 amino acids.

The chain has TRBV30 and TRBJ2-3; D ambiguous. This CDR3 spans 11 amino acids. V lost 0 bases, J lost 5 bases, and 3 bases lay in between. Germline V lookup: CDR1 GTSNPN, CDR2 SVGIG (reference sequence). The CDR3 nucleotides read TGTGCCTGGAGTGTCAGAGATACGCAGTATTTT. It encodes CAWSVRDTQYF.

CDR3 residues: CASTTTGTHGYTF. The CDR3 DNA is TGTGCCAGCACTACGACAGGGACCCATGGCTACACCTTC. V and J are TRBV27 and TRBJ1-2; 7 bases line up with TRBD1. J lost 6 bases, V lost 7 bases, and 8 bases had no gene match. CDR1 MNHEY and CDR2 SMNVEV come from the germline V gene (reference sequence). The CDR3 loop spans 13 amino acids.

The chain carries TRBV19 and TRBJ2-7, with D possibly TRBD1 on 5 matching bases. The V gene lost 2 bases and the J gene lost 2 bases, with 10 bases spanning the gap. CDR1 and CDR2 from the germline V gene are LNHDA and SQIVND (reference sequence). The CDR3 extends over 14 amino acids. The CDR3 DNA reads TGTGCCAGTAGTATAACTCAGGGTACCTACGAGCAGTACTTC. Translating it yields CASSITQGTYEQYF.

This sequence joins TRBV11-1 and TRBJ2-3; possible D gene TRBD1, 6 bases. The V gene's germline CDR1 is SGHAT and CDR2 FQDESV (reference sequence). The germline V and J ends were trimmed by 5 bases and 5 bases, with 14 bases remaining between them. CDR3 length: 14 residues. The CDR3, as DNA: TGTGCCAGCAGCAACAGGGTAGCTGGAGATACGCAGTATTTT. The encoded protein is CASSNRVAGDTQYF. The whole variable domain, filled in from reference TRBV11-1 and TRBJ2-3, reads EAEVAQSPRYKITEKSQAVAFWCDPISGHATLYWYRQILGQGPELLVQFQDESVVDDSQLPKDRFSAERLKGVDSTLKIQPAELGDSAMYLCASSNRVAGDTQYFGPGTRLTVL.

This sequence joins TRBV4-1 and TRBJ2-5; 7 nucleotides match TRBD2. The V segment lost 1 base and the J segment 2 bases; nucleotides outside the gene matches: 4. Germline-derived CDR1 and CDR2 are MGHRA and YSYEKL. CDR3 size: 15 residues. The DNA for the CDR3 is TGCGCCAGCAGCCAAGTAGCGGGTACACAAGAGACCCAGTACTTC. Its protein product is CASSQVAGTQETQYF.

This clone has only one observation. The V and J genes are TRBV27 and TRBJ2-5, with 7 bases aligning to TRBD1. The CDR3 runs to 14 residues. Per germline, CDR1 MNHEY and CDR2 SMNVEV (reference sequence). The V gene end was trimmed by 0 bases and the J gene end by 3 bases; junction bases not matched to a gene: 1. The CDR3 sequence is CASSLSGGEETQYF. The CDR3 bases are TGTGCCAGCAGTTTATCAGGGGGCGAAGAGACCCAGTACTTC.

The chain carries TRBV11-2 and TRBJ1-3; D unclear. The CDR3 has 16 residues. Trimming cost V 4 bases and J 2 bases, with 15 bases left between them. Per germline, CDR1 SGHAT and CDR2 FQNNGV. This chain's CDR3 is CASSYLAGSAGNTIYF. CDR3 coding DNA: TGTGCCAGCAGCTATCTCGCTGGAAGCGCTGGAAACACCATATATTTT.

This clone was observed once. The chain is built from TRBV9 and TRBJ1-6, with unresolved D. The CDR3 is 15 residues long. Germline CDR1 SGDLS, CDR2 YYNGEE. The ends were cut back, 1 base at V and 7 bases at J, with 12 bases in the middle. The CDR3 reads CASSVQSTSNSPLHF. For the CDR3, the DNA is TGTGCCAGCAGCGTACAGTCGACATCGAATTCACCCCTCCACTTT.

The chain combines TRBV6-5 with TRBJ2-7; weak D call: TRBD1 (5 bases). Trimming stripped 7 bases from V and 5 bases from J, with 21 bases between. The CDR3 totals 15 residues. Germline-derived CDR1 and CDR2 are MNHEY and SVGAGI. The CDR3 spells CASKRLPWGDDEQYF. For the CDR3, the DNA is TGTGCCAGCAAACGTCTTCCGTGGGGCGACGACGAGCAGTACTTC.

V is TRBV7-3 and J is TRBJ2-2, with TRBD2 matching 9 bases. Germline V gene data show CDR1 as SGHTA and CDR2 as FQGTGA. CDR3 size: 15 residues. J was trimmed by 3 bases and V by 6 bases; bases with no gene match: 5. For the CDR3, the DNA is TGTGCCAGCAGGCCCGCTAGCGGGGACACCGGGGAGCTGTTTTTT. Protein sequence: CASRPASGDTGELFF.

The chain couples TRBV6-1 to TRBJ1-5; D might be TRBD1 (6 bases). V lost 2 bases and J lost 6, with 17 bases in between. The CDR3 has 16 residues. Germline CDR1 reads MNHNS; CDR2 reads SASEGT. The CDR3 region is CASSEIAEGGVQPQHF. CDR3 sequence (DNA): TGTGCCAGCAGTGAAATCGCAGAAGGGGGAGTTCAGCCCCAGCATTTT.

The chain links TRBV30 to TRBJ1-1; D is unclear. This CDR3 comprises 11 residues. The V gene's germline CDR1 is GTSNPN and CDR2 SVGIG (reference sequence). V was cut by 1 base and J by 10 bases, with 10 bases left in between. The CDR3 nucleotides are TGTGCCTGGAGTGGACGGGTTTTAGCTTTCTTT. Protein: CAWSGRVLAFF. Full variable domain (outside the CDR3, taken from reference TRBV30 and TRBJ1-1): SQTIHQWPATLVQPVGSPLSLECTVEGTSNPNLYWYRQAAGRGLQLLFYSVGIGQISSEVPQNLSASRPQDRQFILSSKKLLLSDSGFYLCAWSGRVLAFFGQGTRLTVV.

This chain uses TRBV5-1 with TRBJ1-2, with 7 bases identical to TRBD1. V dropped 0 bases and J dropped 1; count of bases not matched to a gene: 6. CDR3 length: 16 amino acids. CDR1 is SGHRS and CDR2 is YFSETQ in the germline V gene. The CDR3 loop reads CASSLVSGGINYGYTF. The CDR3 nucleotides read TGCGCCAGCAGCTTGGTCTCAGGGGGGATTAACTATGGCTACACCTTC.

The J gene is TRBJ2-7, the V gene TRBV19, with 8 bases matching TRBD1. This CDR3 region has 19 residues. Germline V gives CDR1 LNHDA, CDR2 SQIVND (reference sequence). V gave up 4 bases and J gave up 2 bases; unmatched junction bases: 19. CDR3 loop: CASSTRTGKGSGGAYEQYF. CDR3 nucleotides: TGTGCCAGTAGTACTCGGACAGGGAAGGGGAGCGGCGGGGCCTACGAGCAGTACTTC.

This chain links TRBV9 with TRBJ2-2; a weak D match, TRBD2 (6 bases). Trimming shortened V by 3 bases and J by 5 bases, and 17 bases separated the two germline ends. In germline, CDR1 is SGDLS, CDR2 YYNGEE. This CDR3 spans 16 amino acids. The CDR3 spells CASSATEGRRTGELFF. For the CDR3, the DNA is TGTGCCAGCAGCGCCACGGAGGGGAGGAGAACCGGGGAGCTGTTTTTT.

V and J are TRBV4-2 and TRBJ2-1, with 8 bases aligning to TRBD2. CDR1 is LGHNA and CDR2 is YNFKEQ in the germline V gene. There are 17 residues in the CDR3. Germline trimming cut 4 bases from V and 7 bases from J; bases unmatched to any gene: 15. CDR3 region: CASSPVGTSGMLNEQFF. As DNA, the CDR3 is TGTGCCAGCAGCCCTGTCGGGACTAGTGGCATGTTGAATGAGCAGTTCTTC.

This clone was recorded only once. This rearrangement joins TRBV29-1 to TRBJ2-3; perhaps TRBD2 as D (5 bases). Germline loops: CDR1 SQVTM, CDR2 ANQGSEA. V was pared by 3 bases and J by 5 bases, with 15 bases between. This CDR3 contains 14 residues. CDR3 residues: CSVEAPGFVDTQYF. In DNA form, the CDR3 reads TGCAGCGTTGAGGCCCCGGGGTTTGTAGATACGCAGTATTTT.

This clone was observed a few times. J is TRBJ2-1 and V is TRBV7-2; 7 bases align to TRBD2. Unmatched junction bases numbered 12, after V lost 5 bases and J lost 5 bases. In germline, CDR1 is SGHTA, CDR2 FQGNSA. CDR3 length: 16 residues. Here the CDR3 reads CASSQDDRDYNNEQFF. The CDR3 bases are TGTGCCAGCAGCCAAGATGACCGGGACTATAACAATGAGCAGTTCTTC.

The chain has TRBV4-1 and TRBJ1-5, with D hard to call. This CDR3 contains 13 residues. V was clipped by 1 base and J by 4 bases, with 5 bases between them. Germline V gives CDR1 MGHRA, CDR2 YSYEKL. Here the CDR3 DNA reads TGCGCCAGCAGCCAAGGCGGAAATCAGCCCCAGCATTTT. Amino acids: CASSQGGNQPQHF.